This record looks at one TCR beta chain sequence and its context. What it binds is unknown. The entry originates in a study of shared clonotypes between healthy human individuals. V was pared by 1 base and J by 8 bases, with 12 bases between. CDR1 is SEHNR and CDR2 is FQNEAQ in the germline V gene (reference sequence). There are 14 residues in the CDR3. General observations from the study: Specimens sampled were limited to blood, with tissue repertoires likely differing.

A deep-level run was used for the assay. TCRdb keeps only in-frame clones here, not all; method: immunoSEQ multiplex PCR. Of about 490,000 clones listed, approximately 80% are singletons. Donation came from healthy HIV-negative adults that had no recent acute infections or vaccinations. For unsorted samples, genomic DNA was extracted from approximately 90 million PBMCs. Sequencing was performed on PBMCs. The TCR comes from a woman in her thirties or forties in good health. Some clones in this sample may be carry-over from other donors' samples. The V and J genes are TRBV7-9 and TRBJ2-1; D perhaps matches TRBD1 (6 bases). CDR3 DNA sequence: TGTGCCAGCAGCTTAGATGTCAGGGGCCATGAGCAGTTCTTC. Translating gives CASSLDVRGHEQFF.